One sample yielded the 26 T cell receptor beta chains listed below, sequenced in a study of T cell responses to AZD1222 COVID-19 vaccine. Method: immunoSEQ multiplex PCR; TCRdb's copy keeps in-frame clones and lacks some. Of about 60,000 clones listed, around 80% were seen once; the top ten hold about 3.7%. The sample was peripheral blood, taken 28 days after the second AZD1222 dose. The receptors stem from an adult who received the AZD1222 COVID-19 vaccine.

The CDR3: CATRSGVQQFF. CDR3 nucleotides: TGTGCCACACGATCAGGGGTTCAGCAGTTCTTC. The genes are TRBV28 and TRBJ2-1; weak D call: TRBD1 (6 bases). Trimming cost V 10 bases and J 11 bases, with 15 bases left between them. The CDR3 has 11 residues. The germline CDR1 and CDR2 sequences are MDHEN and SYDVKM.

This clone has only one observation. This chain connects TRBV7-9 to TRBJ1-2; tentatively, D is TRBD1 (6 bases). Germline loops: CDR1 SEHNR, CDR2 FQNEAQ (reference sequence). V lost 5 bases to trimming and J lost 6 bases, with 19 bases between them. The CDR3 is 15 amino acids. CDR3 nucleotides: TGTGCCAGCAGCCATACAGATACAGGGTCGGATGGCTACACCTTC. Translated, it gives CASSHTDTGSDGYTF.

The chain carries TRBV5-6 and TRBJ2-1; TRBD1 is a possible D gene (5 bases). The CDR3 runs to 15 residues. Germline CDR1 reads SGHDT; CDR2 reads YYEEEE. The V gene lost 4 bases and the J gene lost 2 bases, with 13 bases spanning the gap. The CDR3 sequence is CASSPGHGPYNEQFF. The CDR3 nucleotides are TGTGCCAGCAGCCCCGGACACGGACCCTACAATGAGCAGTTCTTC.

V gene TRBV19 combines with J gene TRBJ1-1, with no clear D. This CDR3 has 13 residues. Deletions cut 6 bases from V and 5 bases from J, with 13 bases between. Per the germline V gene, CDR1 is LNHDA and CDR2 is SQIVND (reference sequence). This CDR3 is CASSTWAWTEAFF. For the CDR3, the DNA is TGTGCCAGTAGCACTTGGGCTTGGACTGAAGCTTTCTTT.

The chain carries TRBV5-6 and TRBJ2-5; 9 bases are a match to TRBD2. CDR3 size: 14 residues. The V gene's germline CDR1 is SGHDT and CDR2 YYEEEE. Losses at the gene ends were 6 bases for V and 4 bases for J; bases not matched to a gene: 7. CDR3 sequence: CASTKAGGGETQYF. For the CDR3, the DNA is TGTGCCAGCACCAAAGCGGGAGGAGGAGAGACCCAGTACTTC.

This clone was picked up a small number of times. The chain is built from TRBV28 and TRBJ1-6; possible D gene TRBD1, 6 bases. The CDR3 contains 14 residues. In germline, CDR1 is MDHEN, CDR2 SYDVKM. Between the trimmed V and J ends, which lost 8 bases and 10 bases, there was a span of 18 bases. The CDR3 reads CASSLPGQQSPLHF. CDR3 nucleotide sequence: TGTGCCAGCTCCCTACCCGGACAGCAGTCACCCCTCCACTTT.

The CDR3: CASSLAGVAAEQYF. The DNA for the CDR3 is TGTGCCAGCAGCTTAGCCGGGGTGGCAGCCGAGCAGTACTTC. The rearrangement links TRBV11-2 to TRBJ2-7, with D perhaps matching TRBD2 (5 bases). V was trimmed by 1 base and J by 6 bases, leaving 13 bases between them. Looked up from germline, CDR1 is SGHAT and CDR2 is FQNNGV. The CDR3 covers 14 residues.

The chain employs TRBV2 and TRBJ1-5; D possibly corresponds to TRBD1 (6 bases). This CDR3 region has 13 residues. Trimming took 5 bases from V and 5 from J, leaving 10 bases between them. Germline CDR1 and CDR2: SNHLY and FYNNEI. CDR3 residues: CASSPGGHQPQHF. In DNA, the CDR3 is TGTGCCAGCAGTCCCGGGGGCCATCAGCCCCAGCATTTT.

The V and J genes are TRBV7-8 and TRBJ2-2; 10 positions agree with TRBD2. J lost 0 bases, V lost 1 base, and 5 bases had no gene match. The CDR3 has 18 residues. CDR1 and CDR2 from the germline V gene are SGHVS and FQNEAQ. The CDR3 bases are TGTGCCAGCAGCTTAGTGTCTAGCGGGGGTTCGAACACCGGGGAGCTGTTTTTT. It is translated as CASSLVSSGGSNTGELFF.

Worth noting for this clone: The CDR3 ends on some other residue instead of the conserved phenylalanine or tryptophan, so this is likely a read error. The rearrangement uses TRBV5-8 and TRBJ1-2, with D tentatively TRBD1 (6 bases). With 4 bases removed from V and 6 bases from J, the gap between germline ends came to 16 bases. Germline CDR1 reads SGHTS; CDR2 reads YDEGEE. This CDR3 is 14 amino acids long. The CDR3 region is CASSKGGERNGYTL. The CDR3 DNA reads TGTGCCAGCAGCAAGGGGGGCGAACGGAATGGCTACACCCTC.

The V gene is TRBV7-9, the J gene TRBJ1-3; D unresolved. The CDR3 contains 15 residues. CDR1 is SEHNR and CDR2 is FQNEAQ in the germline V gene (reference sequence). V lost 5 bases, J lost 0 bases, and 11 bases lay in between. The CDR3 loop reads CASSLHLSSGNTIYF. The DNA of the CDR3 is TGTGCCAGCAGCCTCCACCTGAGCTCTGGAAACACCATATATTTT.

The chain couples TRBV21-1 to TRBJ1-5; the table's TRBD1 call for D was not verified on the DNA. TRBV21-1 is a pseudogene segment. The CDR3 sequence is 19 residues long. In DNA form, the CDR3 reads TGTGCCAGCAGCACCCGGGACAGGCCCGCGGGGCATAGCAATCAGCCCCAGCATTTT. Translation gives CASSTRDRPAGHSNQPQHF.

In regard to this clone: Other DNA sequences within the sample encode an identical CDR3. The CDR3, as DNA: TGTGCCAGCTCACCGGGGACAGAGACTGAAGCTTTCTTT. It codes for CASSPGTETEAFF. The V gene is TRBV18, the J gene TRBJ1-1, with 7 bases fitting TRBD1. V gave up 3 bases and J gave up 5 bases; unmatched junction bases: 3. Germline values: CDR1 KGHSH, CDR2 LQKENI. The CDR3 covers 13 residues.

This clone has a single count. The genes are TRBV7-7 and TRBJ2-5; 7 nucleotides agree with TRBD1. Trimming at V came to 3 bases and at J to 3 bases, leaving 1 base not matched to a gene. The germline V gene encodes CDR1 SSHAT and CDR2 FNYEAQ (reference sequence). The CDR3 runs 13 residues. The CDR3 region has the DNA TGTGCCAGCAGCTTTCAGGGGGAAGAGACCCAGTACTTC. Translated, it gives CASSFQGEETQYF.

The chain joins TRBV2 to TRBJ1-2; the match to TRBD1 covers 7 bases. The J segment lost 2 bases and the V segment lost 7 bases, leaving 10 bases of the junction unmatched. The CDR3 runs 15 residues. Germline V gives CDR1 SNHLY, CDR2 FYNNEI. The DNA for the CDR3 is TGTGCCAGCATTGGGACAGACGATTTAAACTATGGCTACACCTTC. This codes for CASIGTDDLNYGYTF.

The chain is built from TRBV7-6 and TRBJ2-3; TRBD2 matches 7 bases. There are 16 residues in the CDR3. V was clipped by 5 bases and J by 3 bases; unmatched bases: 11. Germline values: CDR1 SGHVS, CDR2 FNYEAQ. Here the CDR3 reads CASSPVRPGGTDTQYF. Written as DNA, the CDR3 is TGTGCCAGCAGCCCGGTGCGACCCGGGGGGACAGATACGCAGTATTTT.

The chain carries TRBV30 and TRBJ1-1, with D unclear. V lost 5 bases and J 3 bases, leaving 13 bases between the germline ends. From germline, CDR1 is GTSNPN and CDR2 SVGIG (reference sequence). The length of the CDR3 is 13 residues. The CDR3 loop reads CAWGSYRDTEAFF. In DNA form, the CDR3 reads TGTGCCTGGGGTAGCTACAGAGACACTGAAGCTTTCTTT.

V and J are TRBV28 and TRBJ1-1, with D possibly being TRBD1 (5 bases). The V and J ends lost 5 bases and 4 bases respectively, with 26 bases between them. Germline V CDR1 and CDR2: MDHEN, SYDVKM. This CDR3 is built from 18 residues. CDR3 protein: CASSVVGDRVHSPTEAFF. For the CDR3, the DNA is TGTGCCAGCAGTGTTGTGGGGGACCGGGTCCACTCGCCCACTGAAGCTTTCTTT.

V usage is TRBV6-6 and J usage is TRBJ2-7; either TRBD1 or TRBD2 may supply D (5 bases each). With 4 bases removed from V and 0 bases from J, the gap between germline ends came to 13 bases. Germline CDR1 and CDR2: MNHNY and SVGAGI (reference sequence). The CDR3 length is 15 residues. CDR3 DNA sequence: TGTGCCAGCAGTTTCACCGGGACGGGCTCCTACGAGCAGTACTTC. Translated, it gives CASSFTGTGSYEQYF.

The chain links TRBV7-3 to TRBJ2-1; 11 bases agree with TRBD2. The CDR3 contains 15 residues. From germline, CDR1 is SGHTA and CDR2 FQGTGA. V lost 3 bases and J lost 9; bases outside the gene matches: 7. CDR3 nucleotides: TGTGCCAGCAGCTTGTCCTCTAGCGGGGGGAGTGAGCAGTTCTTC. Amino acid sequence: CASSLSSSGGSEQFF.

V is TRBV3-1 (or the pseudogene TRBV3-2) and J is TRBJ2-7; D uncertain. This CDR3 has 13 amino acids. The germline gives CDR1 LGHDT, CDR2 YNNKEL (reference sequence). V lost 0 bases and J 5 bases, leaving 8 bases between the germline ends. In nucleotides, the CDR3 is TGTGCCAGCAGCCAAGATTTGAGGCACGAGCAGTACTTC. It specifies CASSQDLRHEQYF.

The gene calls are TRBV11-1 and TRBJ1-2; no clear D. Trimming shortened V by 5 bases and J by 4 bases, and 17 bases separated the two germline ends. Germline lookup yields CDR1 SGHAT and CDR2 FQDESV (reference sequence). The CDR3 is made up of 15 amino acids. CDR3 bases: TGTGCCAGCAGCCCCTATGGCAAGTCGGGCTATGGCTACACCTTC. Its translation: CASSPYGKSGYGYTF.

This chain links TRBV28 with TRBJ2-3, with a weak D call TRBD1 (5 bases). The germline V gene encodes CDR1 MDHEN and CDR2 SYDVKM. The V gene lost 3 bases and the J gene lost 0 bases, with 13 bases spanning the gap. The CDR3 consists of 16 residues. The CDR3 spells CASSLAATASTDTQYF. The CDR3 DNA reads as TGTGCCAGCAGTTTGGCCGCGACAGCTAGCACAGATACGCAGTATTTT.

The rearrangement uses TRBV7-9 and TRBJ2-7, with 9 positions matching TRBD1. CDR3 length: 13 residues. V lost 0 bases and J lost 9; bases outside the gene matches: 3. Looked up from germline, CDR1 is SEHNR and CDR2 is FQNEAQ (reference sequence). CDR3 sequence (DNA): TGTGCCAGCAGCTTAGCGGGACAGGGCGGGCAGTACTTC. Residues: CASSLAGQGGQYF.

The chain has TRBV5-5 and TRBJ1-3; TRBD1 agrees at 10 bases. V was clipped by 3 bases and J by 4 bases; unmatched bases: 4. CDR3 length: 15 residues. Per germline, CDR1 SGHKS and CDR2 YYEKEE (reference sequence). CDR3: CASSSGQGSGNTIYF. The CDR3 region has the DNA TGTGCCAGCAGCTCGGGACAGGGGTCCGGAAACACCATATATTTT.

The V gene is TRBV7-8, the J gene TRBJ1-5; TRBD1 aligns across 8 bases. V lost 6 bases and J lost 0; bases outside the gene matches: 10. Germline V gene data show CDR1 as SGHVS and CDR2 as FQNEAQ. The CDR3 totals 17 residues. The CDR3 sequence is CASSAVAGGFSNQPQHF. The CDR3 bases are TGTGCCAGCAGTGCTGTGGCAGGGGGCTTTAGCAATCAGCCCCAGCATTTT.